One sample yielded the 19 T cell receptor beta chains listed below, sequenced in a study of blood T cell repertoires in COVID-19. Libraries were prepared by immunoSEQ multiplex PCR; TCRdb keeps only in-frame clonotypes and omits some of them. The sample holds more than 350,000 clones; over 75% are singletons and the top ten take 10%. The sequencing sample was made of peripheral blood. Receptors originate from a woman in her 30s with COVID-19, enrolled during active disease.

The chain uses TRBV2 and TRBJ1-2, with a weak D call TRBD1 (6 bases). CDR3 length equals 14 residues. Per germline, CDR1 SNHLY and CDR2 FYNNEI. The V and J ends lost 6 bases and 2 bases respectively, with 13 bases between them. Here the CDR3 reads CASRGGGLNYGYTF. The DNA for the CDR3 is TGTGCCAGCAGGGGAGGGGGGCTGAACTATGGCTACACCTTC.

The rearrangement joins TRBV7-2 to TRBJ2-7, with D possibly TRBD2 on 6 matching bases. The CDR3 spans 15 residues. The germline gives CDR1 SGHTA, CDR2 FQGNSA. Trimming took off 5 bases at V and 4 bases at J, with 18 bases between the two ends. This CDR3 is CASSRPGLYQYEQYF. The CDR3 region has the DNA TGTGCCAGCAGCCGCCCGGGACTTTACCAGTACGAGCAGTACTTC.

This chain joins TRBV19 and TRBJ2-1; the match to TRBD2 covers 12 bases. V was clipped by 6 bases and J by 4 bases; unmatched bases: 7. In germline, CDR1 is LNHDA, CDR2 SQIVND (reference sequence). The CDR3 totals 16 residues. The DNA of the CDR3 is TGTGCCAGTAGCCGACTAGCGGGAGCTGGATACAATGAGCAGTTCTTC. Translated, it gives CASSRLAGAGYNEQFF.

This rearrangement joins TRBV3-1 (or the pseudogene TRBV3-2) to TRBJ2-3; weak D call: TRBD1 (5 bases). There are 15 residues in the CDR3. CDR1 is LGHDT and CDR2 is YNNKEL in the germline V gene (reference sequence). V lost 3 bases to trimming and J lost 2 bases, with 12 bases between them. CDR3 region: CASSQELGHTDTQYF. Written as DNA, the CDR3 is TGTGCCAGCAGCCAGGAACTCGGACACACAGATACGCAGTATTTT.

The chain is built from TRBV19 and TRBJ1-1; a possible D gene is TRBD1 (6 bases). Trimming shortened V by 5 bases and J by 0 bases, and 16 bases separated the two germline ends. Germline CDR1 LNHDA, CDR2 SQIVND (reference sequence). CDR3 size: 16 residues. The CDR3 nucleotides are TGTGCCAGTAGTCCAGGGGCAGGTTTCATGAACACTGAAGCTTTCTTT. As protein: CASSPGAGFMNTEAFF.

CDR3 DNA sequence: TGTGCCTGGAGCTACAGGGGTAATTCACCCCTCCACTTT. Its protein product is CAWSYRGNSPLHF. The chain combines TRBV30 with TRBJ1-6; the match to TRBD1 covers 7 bases. With 3 bases clipped from V and 6 bases from J, the junction kept 2 bases outside the gene matches. The germline V gene has CDR1 GTSNPN and CDR2 SVGIG (reference sequence). The CDR3 consists of 13 residues.

This chain connects TRBV13 to TRBJ1-2, with D unresolved. The CDR3 contains 13 residues. V lost 3 bases and J lost 7, with 12 bases in between. The germline V gene has CDR1 PRHDT and CDR2 FYEKMQ (reference sequence). This chain's CDR3 is CASSFGVGTGYTF. The CDR3 bases are TGTGCCAGCAGCTTCGGGGTAGGTACTGGCTACACCTTC.

This chain connects TRBV12-5 to TRBJ1-2, with D possibly matching TRBD1 (6 bases). CDR1 is LGHNT, CDR2 FRNRAP, per germline. V shed 6 bases and J shed 3 bases, with 14 bases lying between them. There are 14 residues in the CDR3. The CDR3 nucleotides are TGTGCTAGTGGGCCCCGGGGGGCCGACTATGGCTACACCTTC. This translates into CASGPRGADYGYTF.

This chain joins TRBV19 and TRBJ2-1; D gene uncertain. The CDR3 covers 11 residues. Trimming took off 10 bases at V and 8 bases at J, with 12 bases between the two ends. Germline CDR1 reads LNHDA; CDR2 reads SQIVND (reference sequence). In DNA, the CDR3 is TGTGCCACCGAGACATTGGATGAGCAGTTCTTC. Its translation: CATETLDEQFF. Full variable domain (rest looked up from reference TRBV19 and TRBJ2-1): DGGITQSPKYLFRKEGQNVTLSCEQNLNHDAMYWYRQDPGQGLRLIYYSQIVNDFQKGDIAEGYSVSREKKESFPLTVTSAQKNPTAFYLCATETLDEQFFGPGTRLTVL.

V and J are TRBV9 and TRBJ2-5, with D maybe TRBD1 (6 bases). V was clipped by 3 bases and J by 0 bases, with 6 bases between them. There are 13 residues in the CDR3. The germline gives CDR1 SGDLS, CDR2 YYNGEE. In DNA, the CDR3 is TGTGCCAGCAGCGGACAGGACCAAGAGACCCAGTACTTC. It specifies CASSGQDQETQYF.

In DNA, the CDR3 is TGTGCCAGCAGCCAAACAACAGGGGGTAGCTACACCTTC. Translation gives CASSQTTGGSYTF. The rearrangement uses TRBV14 and TRBJ1-2; TRBD1 aligns across 8 bases. Germline-derived CDR1 and CDR2 are SGHDN and FVKESK. V dropped 2 bases and J dropped 9; count of bases not matched to a gene: 5. This CDR3 region has 13 residues.

The rearrangement joins TRBV27 to TRBJ2-7; possible D gene TRBD2, 6 bases. This CDR3 is 13 amino acids long. CDR1 is MNHEY and CDR2 is SMNVEV in the germline V gene (reference sequence). V was trimmed by 5 bases and J by 5 bases, leaving 13 bases between them. The CDR3 bases are TGTGCCAGCAGTACCGGGACTTTCAACGAGCAGTACTTC. Its protein is CASSTGTFNEQYF.

The V and J genes are TRBV5-1 and TRBJ2-1; 9 positions agree with TRBD2. Germline V gene sequence: CDR1 SGHRS, CDR2 YFSETQ. The ends lost 2 bases at V and 0 bases at J; junction bases unmatched: 3. The CDR3 runs 16 residues. In nucleotides, the CDR3 is TGCGCCAGCAGCTTTGGTAGCGGGAGCTCCTACAATGAGCAGTTCTTC. Protein product: CASSFGSGSSYNEQFF.

V usage is TRBV29-1 and J usage is TRBJ2-5; D unresolved. Germline V CDR1 and CDR2: SQVTM, ANQGSEA. The length of the CDR3 is 10 residues. The V end lost 6 bases, the J end lost 7 bases, and 9 bases lay between the germline ends. CDR3 amino acids: CSVVSGTQYF. The CDR3, as DNA: TGCAGCGTCGTTTCAGGGACCCAGTACTTC.

This clone was counted a single time. The chain combines TRBV20-1 with TRBJ2-7, with TRBD2 matching 9 bases. Germline V CDR1 and CDR2: DFQATT, SNEGSKA (reference sequence). V trimming: 3 bases; J trimming: 5 bases; junction bases outside the gene matches: 11. CDR3 length equals 15 residues. CDR3 region: CSASEPGLALDEQYF. The CDR3 DNA reads TGCAGTGCTAGTGAACCGGGACTAGCATTAGACGAGCAGTACTTC.

A remark on this clone: The identical CDR3 is also encoded by other nucleotide sequences in the sample. The chain joins TRBV30 to TRBJ2-7, with D hard to call. Per germline, CDR1 GTSNPN and CDR2 SVGIG (reference sequence). The CDR3 is 11 residues long. V was clipped by 1 base and J by 3 bases, with 4 bases between them. The CDR3 DNA reads TGTGCCTGGAGTGGTAGCTACGAGCAGTACTTC. It yields the protein CAWSGSYEQYF. Combining the CDR3 with reference TRBV30 and TRBJ2-7 gives the whole variable domain SQTIHQWPATLVQPVGSPLSLECTVEGTSNPNLYWYRQAAGRGLQLLFYSVGIGQISSEVPQNLSASRPQDRQFILSSKKLLLSDSGFYLCAWSGSYEQYFGPGTRLTVT.

The chain recombines TRBV12-3 or TRBV12-4 with TRBJ1-1; D ambiguous. Trimming left V 8 bases short and J 1 base short, with 11 bases between. The CDR3 runs 13 residues. The CDR3 DNA is TGTGCCAGCGGCCTTGGCGGGAACACTGAAGCTTTCTTT. Translation: CASGLGGNTEAFF.

This rearrangement joins TRBV24-1 to TRBJ2-2; TRBD1 agrees at 11 bases. The CDR3 covers 15 residues. Germline V gives CDR1 KGHDR, CDR2 SFDVKD. Germline trimming cut 4 bases from V and 6 bases from J; bases unmatched to any gene: 3. The CDR3 nucleotides are TGTGCCACCAGTGACTGGGGACAGGGGGCCGGGGAGCTGTTTTTT. Protein product: CATSDWGQGAGELFF.

V is TRBV11-2 and J is TRBJ2-5; 8 nucleotides match TRBD1. V was pared by 5 bases and J by 1 base, with 3 bases of the junction left unmatched. Germline V gene lookup returns CDR1 SGHAT and CDR2 FQNNGV. This CDR3 is 14 amino acids long. The CDR3 region is CASSPGTGQETQYF. The CDR3 DNA is TGTGCCAGCAGCCCGGGGACAGGCCAAGAGACCCAGTACTTC.